The rows below give T cell receptor beta chains drawn from one sample of a study of T cell changes during pregnancy in multiple sclerosis. Profiled with immunoSEQ multiplex PCR; TCRdb holds only in-frame clones, not every one. The profile covers about 41,000 clones, with roughly 87% appearing a single time and 10% taken by the ten largest. Source: CD8+ T cells from peripheral blood mononuclear cells, taken in the first trimester of pregnancy. These receptors were taken from a female donor with multiple sclerosis, enrolled in a pregnancy study. Each CDR3 is given with its conserved first and last residue. Fields, in order: D gene, V gene, clone size, J gene, CDR3 protein, CDR3 DNA. The D gene is left open where the match is weak. A clone size is listed for some rows: how often the clone was seen (once, few, many), or a class if it is expanded.

.	TRBV27	.	TRBJ2-4	CASSRTDQRRDIQYF	TGTGCCAGCAGTAGGACAGACCAAAGGCGGGACATTCAGTACTTC
TRBD1	TRBV2	.	TRBJ2-5	CASRDGTEQETQYF	TGTGCCAGCAGGGATGGGACAGAACAAGAGACCCAGTACTTC
.	TRBV29-1	.	TRBJ1-2	CSVQDRNYGYTF	TGCAGCGTTCAGGACAGAAACTATGGCTACACCTTC
TRBD2	TRBV7-3	.	TRBJ2-1	CASSLLAGDDYNEQFF	TGTGCCAGCAGCTTACTAGCGGGGGATGATTACAATGAGCAGTTCTTC
.	TRBV7-9	.	TRBJ1-1	CAGPSLQGPSTEAFF	TGTGCCGGGCCGTCCCTACAGGGCCCATCCACTGAAGCTTTCTTT
.	TRBV7-9	.	TRBJ2-7	CASSSGRGYEQYF	TGTGCCAGCAGCTCAGGACGGGGCTACGAGCAGTACTTC
TRBD2	TRBV29-1	.	TRBJ2-1	CSVEDLLAGAGMVNEQFF	TGCAGCGTTGAAGATTTACTAGCGGGGGCCGGGATGGTGAATGAGCAGTTCTTC
TRBD2	TRBV5-1	.	TRBJ2-7	CASQLSGSYEQYF	TGCGCCAGCCAACTCAGCGGGAGCTACGAGCAGTACTTC
TRBD1	TRBV7-3	.	TRBJ1-1	CASSHNPGGTEAFF	TGTGCCAGCAGCCACAACCCAGGGGGTACTGAAGCTTTCTTT
TRBD1	TRBV5-6	.	TRBJ2-5	CASSEDRWETQYF	TGTGCCAGCAGCGAGGACAGGTGGGAGACCCAGTACTTC
.	TRBV5-5	.	TRBJ2-5	CASIESSNQETQYF	TGTGCCAGCATCGAAAGCTCTAATCAAGAGACCCAGTACTTC
TRBD1	TRBV2	.	TRBJ1-3	CARAVTGQGIGNTIYF	TGTGCCAGGGCCGTTACAGGACAGGGTATCGGAAACACCATATATTTT
.	TRBV16	.	TRBJ1-2	CASSQSLNTVYGYTF	TGTGCCAGCAGCCAATCCCTTAACACAGTTTATGGCTACACCTTC
.	TRBV5-4	.	TRBJ2-5	CASSSIGSGDFQETQYF	TGTGCCAGCAGCTCGATTGGGAGTGGAGATTTCCAAGAGACCCAGTACTTC
TRBD1	TRBV6-6	.	TRBJ2-1	CASSYSDRGPNEQFF	TGTGCCAGCAGTTACTCGGACAGGGGGCCCAATGAGCAGTTCTTC
.	TRBV12-5	few	TRBJ2-7	CASQGTPPYEQYF	TGTGCTAGTCAAGGGACTCCACCCTACGAGCAGTACTTC
.	TRBV13	.	TRBJ2-2	CASSLFRELGTGELFF	TGTGCCAGCAGCTTATTCCGGGAGTTGGGCACCGGGGAGCTGTTTTTT
.	TRBV27	.	TRBJ2-6	CASGQLATSPGANVLTF	TGTGCCAGCGGACAGCTCGCTACGTCGCCTGGGGCCAACGTCCTGACTTTC
.	TRBV6-6	.	TRBJ2-5	CASAIAGETQYF	TGTGCCAGCGCCATAGCCGGCGAGACCCAGTACTTC
TRBD2	TRBV29-1	.	TRBJ2-7	CSGETSDYEQYF	TGCAGCGGGGAGACTAGCGACTACGAGCAGTACTTC
.	TRBV6-5	once	TRBJ1-2	CASSPPGYYGYTF	TGTGCCAGCAGTCCCCCGGGGTACTATGGCTACACCTTC
.	TRBV11-1	.	TRBJ2-1	CASSLFLGGPRRNEQFF	TGTGCCAGCAGCTTATTTCTCGGGGGACCCCGTCGGAATGAGCAGTTCTTC
TRBD2	TRBV14	.	TRBJ2-3	CASSQVLPGLAGPAGADTQYF	TGTGCCAGCAGCCAAGTGTTACCGGGACTAGCGGGTCCCGCGGGAGCAGATACGCAGTATTTT
TRBD2	TRBV2	.	TRBJ2-3	CASLEWAGGSDTQYF	TGTGCCAGTCTCGAATGGGCGGGAGGGTCAGATACGCAGTATTTT
.	TRBV6-1	.	TRBJ1-1	CASSPYRTEAFF	TGTGCCAGCAGCCCATACCGGACTGAAGCTTTCTTT
TRBD2	TRBV27	.	TRBJ2-7	CASSLDGGVVHYEQYF	TGTGCCAGCAGTTTAGATGGGGGGGTGGTTCACTACGAGCAGTACTTC
TRBD2	TRBV5-6	.	TRBJ2-1	CASSFLAASNEQFF	TGTGCCAGCAGCTTTCTAGCGGCGTCCAATGAGCAGTTCTTC
TRBD2	TRBV5-4	once	TRBJ2-7	CASSLSGKGYEQYF	TGTGCCAGCAGCTTGAGCGGGAAGGGCTACGAGCAGTACTTC
.	TRBV27	.	TRBJ2-7	CASSLSSHGQGLFYEQYF	TGTGCCAGCAGTTTATCGTCCCATGGGCAGGGGCTATTCTACGAGCAGTACTTC
TRBD2	TRBV13	.	TRBJ2-1	CASSGIAGGEFRSYNEQFF	TGTGCCAGCAGCGGAATAGCGGGAGGTGAGTTTCGCTCCTACAATGAGCAGTTCTTC
.	TRBV19	.	TRBJ2-7	CASSIVASYEQYF	TGTGCCAGTAGTATTGTCGCCAGCTACGAGCAGTACTTC
.	TRBV2	.	TRBJ2-7	CASRSGLPEQYF	TGTGCCAGCAGGTCCGGGTTGCCCGAGCAGTACTTC
TRBD1	TRBV10-2	few	TRBJ2-7	CASSRDRYEQYF	TGCGCCAGCAGTCGGGACAGATACGAGCAGTACTTC
.	TRBV27	.	TRBJ2-4	CASRGELAKNIQYF	TGTGCCAGCAGGGGAGAACTAGCCAAAAACATTCAGTACTTC
TRBD2	TRBV11-2	.	TRBJ2-3	CASSLDELAGVPISTDTQYF	TGTGCCAGCAGCTTAGATGAACTAGCGGGAGTTCCCATTAGCACAGATACGCAGTATTTT
.	TRBV21-1	.	TRBJ1-2	CASSKVWLGYTF	TGTGCCAGCAGCAAAGTCTGGCTTGGCTACACCTTC
.	TRBV9	.	TRBJ2-2	CASSVARGGTGELFF	TGTGCCAGCAGCGTAGCCAGGGGTGGCACCGGGGAGCTGTTTTTT
TRBD1	TRBV27	.	TRBJ1-1	CASSTRTGVKWGTEAFF	TGTGCCAGCAGTACGAGGACAGGGGTCAAATGGGGCACTGAAGCTTTCTTT
.	TRBV2	.	TRBJ2-1	CASISGNEQFF	TGTGCCAGCATTTCAGGCAATGAGCAGTTCTTC
.	TRBV2	.	TRBJ2-7	CAIPGRSYEQYF	TGTGCCATCCCAGGAAGGTCCTACGAGCAGTACTTC
.	TRBV7-9	.	TRBJ2-7	CASSPRDTRTPYEQYF	TGTGCCAGCAGCCCCCGGGACACCAGGACTCCCTACGAGCAGTACTTC
TRBD2	TRBV7-6	.	TRBJ2-1	CASSLAIRAGLAGLNSYNEQFF	TGTGCCAGCAGCTTAGCGATTCGGGCGGGACTAGCGGGATTGAACTCCTACAATGAGCAGTTCTTC
.	TRBV4-3	once	TRBJ2-4	CASSQGVGRGAKNIQYF	TGCGCCAGCAGCCAAGGGGTGGGGAGGGGGGCCAAAAACATTCAGTACTTC
.	TRBV5-4	.	TRBJ2-7	CASSLAEGPYEQYF	TGTGCCAGCAGCTTAGCCGAGGGCCCCTACGAGCAGTACTTC
TRBD2	TRBV10-3	.	TRBJ2-1	CAISVTSGDYNEQFF	TGTGCCATCAGTGTAACTAGCGGGGATTACAATGAGCAGTTCTTC
TRBD1	TRBV4-1	.	TRBJ1-2	CASSHGTDYGYTF	TGCGCCAGCAGCCATGGGACAGACTATGGCTACACCTTC
.	TRBV4-3	.	TRBJ1-1	CASSQKDMNTEAFF	TGCGCCAGCAGCCAAAAGGACATGAACACTGAAGCTTTCTTT
TRBD1	TRBV5-6	once	TRBJ1-1	CASSLAGGSLNTEAFF	TGTGCCAGCAGCTTGGCAGGGGGTAGTTTGAACACTGAAGCTTTCTTT
.	TRBV27	.	TRBJ1-2	CASSIRGLANYGYTF	TGTGCCAGCAGCATCAGGGGTTTGGCTAACTATGGCTACACCTTC
.	TRBV5-1	.	TRBJ1-3	CASSPDTSGNTIYF	TGCGCCAGCAGCCCGGACACCTCTGGAAACACCATATATTTT
.	TRBV20-1	.	TRBJ1-2	CSAFYGYTF	TGCAGTGCCTTCTATGGCTACACCTTC
TRBD2	TRBV6-5	.	TRBJ2-1	CASRASGGVNEQFF	TGTGCCAGCAGGGCTAGCGGGGGGGTAAATGAGCAGTTCTTC
TRBD2	TRBV5-1	.	TRBJ2-1	CASSLGAGGHNEQFF	TGCGCCAGCAGCTTGGGGGCGGGGGGACACAATGAGCAGTTCTTC
.	TRBV14	.	TRBJ1-1	CASSQERGPNTEAFF	TGTGCCAGCAGCCAAGAGCGGGGCCCGAACACTGAAGCTTTCTTT
TRBD2	TRBV11-3	once	TRBJ2-3	CASSPGTSGGTDTQYF	TGTGCCAGCAGCCCGGGGACTAGCGGGGGCACAGATACGCAGTATTTT